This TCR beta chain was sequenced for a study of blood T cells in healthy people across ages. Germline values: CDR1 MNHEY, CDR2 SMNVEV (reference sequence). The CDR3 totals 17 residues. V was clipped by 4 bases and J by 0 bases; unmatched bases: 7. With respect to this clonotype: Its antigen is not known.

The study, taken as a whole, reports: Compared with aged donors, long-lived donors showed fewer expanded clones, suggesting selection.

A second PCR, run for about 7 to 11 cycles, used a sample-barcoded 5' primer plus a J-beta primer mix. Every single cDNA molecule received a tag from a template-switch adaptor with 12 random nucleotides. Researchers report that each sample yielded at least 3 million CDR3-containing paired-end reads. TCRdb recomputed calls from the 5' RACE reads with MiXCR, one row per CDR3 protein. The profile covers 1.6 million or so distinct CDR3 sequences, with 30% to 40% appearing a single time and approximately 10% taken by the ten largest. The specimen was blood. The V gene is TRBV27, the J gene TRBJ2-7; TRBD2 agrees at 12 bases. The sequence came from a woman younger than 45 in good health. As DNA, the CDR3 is TGTGCCAGCAGTTCGGGACTAGCGGGCACCCCCTCCTACGAGCAGTACTTC. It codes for CASSSGLAGTPSYEQYF.